This T cell receptor beta chain appears in the sequencing data of a study of T cell repertoires in cytomegalovirus infection. TCRdb fed the reads into MiXCR, producing one record per CDR3 protein. This table holds some 100,000 distinct CDR3 sequences, about 25% found once. Germline CDR1 reads SEHNR; CDR2 reads FQNEAQ (reference sequence). This CDR3 has 15 amino acids. V dropped 4 bases and J dropped 1 base, with 12 bases sitting between them. This clonotype was observed a few times. The sample consisted of CD8+ T cells from PBMCs. V usage is TRBV7-9 and J usage is TRBJ2-3, with a possible D match to TRBD1 (6 bases). This TCR was sampled from a human donor in good health (CMV status not recorded). Some clones in this sample may be carry-over from other donors' samples. In DNA, the CDR3 is TGTGCCAGCAGCTCTCTCAAGGGGGGCACAGATACGCAGTATTTT. This codes for CASSSLKGGTDTQYF.